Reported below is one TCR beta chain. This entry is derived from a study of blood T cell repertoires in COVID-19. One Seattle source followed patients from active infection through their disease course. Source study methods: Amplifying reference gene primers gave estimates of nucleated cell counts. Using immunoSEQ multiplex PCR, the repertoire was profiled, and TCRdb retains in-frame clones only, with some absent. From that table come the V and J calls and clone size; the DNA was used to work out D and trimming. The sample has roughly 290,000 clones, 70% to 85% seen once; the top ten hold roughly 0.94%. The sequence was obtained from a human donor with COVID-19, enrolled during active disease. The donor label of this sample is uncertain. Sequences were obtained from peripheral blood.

CDR3 amino acids: CASNEGRHYGYTF. The CDR3 nucleotides are TGTGCCAGTAACGAGGGCAGACACTATGGCTACACCTTC. The chain joins TRBV28 to TRBJ1-2; no clear D. Germline-derived CDR1 and CDR2 are MDHEN and SYDVKM. V lost 9 bases and J lost 3, with 14 bases in between. The CDR3 is 13 amino acids.